This T cell receptor beta chain derives from a study of blood T cell repertoires in COVID-19. Measured with immunoSEQ multiplex PCR; TCRdb has only the in-frame clones, and not every one. Among approximately 670,000 clones, over 80% were seen once, and the ten largest hold roughly 0.25%. The count of this clone is one. J lost 0 bases, V lost 7 bases, and 11 bases had no gene match. The germline CDR1 and CDR2 sequences are KGHDR and SFDVKD. The CDR3 covers 17 residues. The chain has TRBV24-1 and TRBJ2-5; TRBD1 aligns across 9 bases. This clonotype was obtained from a woman aged 18-29 years with acute or convalescent COVID-19. The sequenced sample consisted of peripheral blood. The CDR3 reads CATSDRGGNIDQETQYF. The CDR3 coding sequence is TGTGCCACCAGCGACAGGGGGGGGAATATAGACCAAGAGACCCAGTACTTC.